These 6 T cell receptor beta chains were all obtained from the same sample, sequenced in a study of blood T cells in healthy people across ages. Combining a sample-barcoded 5' primer with a J-beta primer mix, a second PCR ran for 7 to 11 cycles. Each CDR3 protein is one row after TCRdb ran MiXCR on the 5' RACE reads. The repertoire holds approximately 810,000 distinct CDR3 sequences, about 28% seen once, with roughly a sixth in the top ten. Sample: blood. These receptors were collected from a woman over 75 in good health.

This clonotype was seen ten or more times. The rearrangement joins TRBV3-1 to TRBJ2-5; TRBD1 agrees at 7 bases. V shed 6 bases and J 1 base; nucleotides not matched to a gene: 8. This CDR3 is built from 15 residues. Looked up from germline, CDR1 is LGHDT and CDR2 is YNNKEL (reference sequence). CDR3 region: CASRGRGTRQETQYF. As DNA, the CDR3 is TGTGCCAGCAGGGGCAGGGGGACGCGCCAAGAGACCCAGTACTTC.

This clonotype was detected ten times or more. V and J are TRBV11-2 and TRBJ2-5, with 11 bases identical to TRBD2. CDR1 is SGHAT and CDR2 is FQNNGV in the germline V gene. The V segment lost 5 bases and the J segment 0 bases; nucleotides outside the gene matches: 8. CDR3 length equals 17 residues. CDR3 sequence reads: CASSAGTSGGDQETQYF. CDR3 nucleotide sequence: TGTGCCAGCAGCGCCGGGACTAGCGGAGGGGACCAAGAGACCCAGTACTTC.

This clonotype came up many times. The V call is TRBV9, the J call TRBJ2-4, with 7 bases matching TRBD1. The V segment lost 0 bases and the J segment 4 bases; nucleotides outside the gene matches: 10. The V gene's germline CDR1 is SGDLS and CDR2 YYNGEE. The CDR3 totals 17 residues. The CDR3 DNA sequence: TGTGCCAGCAGCGTAGGCACAGGGGCCGAATCTAAAAACATTCAGTACTTC. Protein product: CASSVGTGAESKNIQYF. The variable domain in full, completed from reference TRBV9 and TRBJ2-4, reads DSGVTQTPKHLITATGQRVTLRCSPRSGDLSVYWYQQSLDQGLQFLIQYYNGEERAKGNILERFSAQQFPDLHSELNLSSLELGDSALYFCASSVGTGAESKNIQYFGAGTRLSVL.

The chain recombines TRBV14 with TRBJ2-1, with 7 bases that match TRBD1. Per germline, CDR1 SGHDN and CDR2 FVKESK. The CDR3 has 15 amino acids. Trimming removed 0 bases from V and 8 bases from J; junction bases left unmatched: 7. The CDR3 region is CASSQDSGRGYEQFF. DNA for the CDR3: TGTGCCAGCAGCCAAGATTCCGGCAGGGGGTATGAGCAGTTCTTC.

This clonotype occurred many times. V and J are TRBV6-5 and TRBJ2-4; TRBD1 matches 7 bases. The CDR3 totals 11 residues. Germline assignment: CDR1 MNHEY and CDR2 SVGAGI. Unmatched junction bases numbered 3, after V lost 8 bases and J lost 8 bases. The CDR3 region has the DNA TGTGCCAGCTCAGGGGGATACATTCAGTACTTC. The encoded protein is CASSGGYIQYF.

The chain is built from TRBV5-4 and TRBJ2-7; 11 positions match TRBD2. Germline V gene data show CDR1 as SGHNT and CDR2 as YYREEE (reference sequence). Unmatched junction bases numbered 15, after V lost 2 bases and J lost 2 bases. The CDR3 is 19 residues long. As DNA, the CDR3 is TGTGCCAGCAGCTTAGTCGATAGCGGGGGGGCCGGCGGAACCTACGAGCAGTACTTC. Its protein product is CASSLVDSGGAGGTYEQYF.